This T cell receptor (beta chain) was observed in a study of blood T cell repertoires in COVID-19. At the level of the study: Sites in the United States, Italy and Spain provided acute and convalescent COVID-19 samples. T cells, B-cell-depleted T cells, or PBMCs supplied cDNA or gDNA.

Germline CDR1 is KGHSH and CDR2 is LQKENI. Trimming took 5 bases from V and 2 from J; bases not matched to a gene: 5. This CDR3 has 16 residues. Recruitment covered 20 to 25 US areas and drew participants whose ages spanned roughly 18 to 89 years. Data came from immunoSEQ multiplex PCR; TCRdb stores just in-frame clones and leaves some out. The sample shows a few hundred thousand clones, about 90% of them seen only once. This clone was seen a single time. This clonotype was obtained from a woman under 40 who had recovered from COVID-19. Material for sequencing was PBMCs or T cells enriched from blood (not recorded which). The genes are TRBV18 and TRBJ2-3; 12 bases map to TRBD2. CDR3 in amino acids: CASSFLAGGPTDTQYF. The CDR3, as DNA: TGTGCCAGCTCATTCCTAGCGGGGGGGCCCACAGATACGCAGTATTTT.